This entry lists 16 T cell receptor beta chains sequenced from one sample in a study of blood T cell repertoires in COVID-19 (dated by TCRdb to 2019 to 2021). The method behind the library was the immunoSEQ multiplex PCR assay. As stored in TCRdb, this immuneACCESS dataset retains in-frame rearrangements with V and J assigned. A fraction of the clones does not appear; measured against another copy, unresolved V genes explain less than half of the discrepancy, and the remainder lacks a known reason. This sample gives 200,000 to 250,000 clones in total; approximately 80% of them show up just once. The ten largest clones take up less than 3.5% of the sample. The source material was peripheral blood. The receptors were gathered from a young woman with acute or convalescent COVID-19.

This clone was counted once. This chain's CDR3 is CASSRGISSYNEQFF. DNA of the CDR3: TGTGCCAGCAGCCGGGGGATAAGCTCCTACAATGAGCAGTTCTTC. This chain connects TRBV11-2 to TRBJ2-1; possibly TRBD2 for D (6 bases). In germline, CDR1 is SGHAT, CDR2 FQNNGV. This CDR3 has 15 amino acids. Trimming took 5 bases from V and 0 from J, leaving 11 bases between them.

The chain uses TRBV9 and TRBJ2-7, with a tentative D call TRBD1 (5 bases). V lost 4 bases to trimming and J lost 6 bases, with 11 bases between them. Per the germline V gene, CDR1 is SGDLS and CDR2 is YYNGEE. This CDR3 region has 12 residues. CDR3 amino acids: CASSLQGSEQYF. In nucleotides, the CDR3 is TGTGCCAGCAGCCTCCAGGGATCCGAGCAGTACTTC.

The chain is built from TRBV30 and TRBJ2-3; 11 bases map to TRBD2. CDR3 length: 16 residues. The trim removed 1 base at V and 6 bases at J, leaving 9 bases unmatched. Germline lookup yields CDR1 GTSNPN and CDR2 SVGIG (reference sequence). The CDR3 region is CAWSGQTSGRRDTQYF. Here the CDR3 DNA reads TGTGCCTGGAGTGGGCAAACTAGCGGGAGAAGGGATACGCAGTATTTT.

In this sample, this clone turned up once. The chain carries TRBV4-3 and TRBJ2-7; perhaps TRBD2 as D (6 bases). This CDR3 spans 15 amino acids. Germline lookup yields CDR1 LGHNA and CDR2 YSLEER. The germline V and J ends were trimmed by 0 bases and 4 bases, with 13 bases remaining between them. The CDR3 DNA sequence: TGCGCCAGCAGCCAAGATTGGGGGGTAGCGTACGAGCAGTACTTC. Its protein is CASSQDWGVAYEQYF.

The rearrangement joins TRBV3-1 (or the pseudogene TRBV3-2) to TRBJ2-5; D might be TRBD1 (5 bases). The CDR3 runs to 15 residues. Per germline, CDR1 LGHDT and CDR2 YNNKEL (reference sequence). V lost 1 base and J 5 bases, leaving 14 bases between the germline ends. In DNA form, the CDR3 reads TGTGCCAGCAGCCAAGGTTCAAGGGGTTCTGAGACCCAGTACTTC. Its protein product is CASSQGSRGSETQYF.

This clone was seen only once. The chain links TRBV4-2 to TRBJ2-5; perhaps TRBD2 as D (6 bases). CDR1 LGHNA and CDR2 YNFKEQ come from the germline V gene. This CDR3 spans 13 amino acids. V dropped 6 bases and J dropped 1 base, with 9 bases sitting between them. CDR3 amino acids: CASSGGSQETQYF. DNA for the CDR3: TGTGCCAGCAGTGGGGGGTCCCAAGAGACCCAGTACTTC.

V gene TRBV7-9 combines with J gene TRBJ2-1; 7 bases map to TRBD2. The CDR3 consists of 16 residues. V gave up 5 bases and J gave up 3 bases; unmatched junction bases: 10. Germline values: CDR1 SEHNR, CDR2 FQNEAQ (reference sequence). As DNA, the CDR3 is TGTGCCAGCAGCACGTGGAGCGGGACGGGCTACAATGAGCAGTTCTTC. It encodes CASSTWSGTGYNEQFF.

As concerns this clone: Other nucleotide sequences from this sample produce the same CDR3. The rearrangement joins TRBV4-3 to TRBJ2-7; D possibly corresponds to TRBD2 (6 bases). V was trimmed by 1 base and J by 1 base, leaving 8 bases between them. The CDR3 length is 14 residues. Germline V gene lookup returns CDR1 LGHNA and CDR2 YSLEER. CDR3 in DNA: TGCGCCAGCAGCCAAGCCCGGGGGTCCTACGAGCAGTACTTC. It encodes CASSQARGSYEQYF.

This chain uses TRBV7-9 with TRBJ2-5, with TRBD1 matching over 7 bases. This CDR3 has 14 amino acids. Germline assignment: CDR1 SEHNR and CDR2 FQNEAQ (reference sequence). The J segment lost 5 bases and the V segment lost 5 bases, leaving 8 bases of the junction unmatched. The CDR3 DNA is TGTGCCAGCAGCCAAACCACAGGGGTTGAGACCCAGTACTTC. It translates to CASSQTTGVETQYF.

The CDR3 region has the DNA TGCAGTGCTAGTAGCATAAGTTCACCCCTCCACTTT. This translates into CSASSISSPLHF. The V gene is TRBV20-1, the J gene TRBJ1-6; D is ambiguous. Germline V gives CDR1 DFQATT, CDR2 SNEGSKA (reference sequence). CDR3 length: 12 amino acids. Trimming took off 3 bases at V and 9 bases at J, with 9 bases between the two ends.

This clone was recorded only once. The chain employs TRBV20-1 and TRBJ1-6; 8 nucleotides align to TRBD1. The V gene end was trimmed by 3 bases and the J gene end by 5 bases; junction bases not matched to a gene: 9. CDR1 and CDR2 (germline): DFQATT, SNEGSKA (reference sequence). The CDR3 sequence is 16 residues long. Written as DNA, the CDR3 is TGCAGTGCTAGTAGAGGGCAGGGGGCTAATAATTCACCCCTCCACTTT. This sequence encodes CSASRGQGANNSPLHF.

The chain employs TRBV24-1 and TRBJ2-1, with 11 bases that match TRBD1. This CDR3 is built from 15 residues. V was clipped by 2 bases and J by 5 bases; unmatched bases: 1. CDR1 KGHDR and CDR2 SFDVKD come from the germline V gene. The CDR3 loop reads CATSDWDRGNNEQFF. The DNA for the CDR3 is TGTGCCACCAGTGATTGGGACAGGGGGAACAATGAGCAGTTCTTC.

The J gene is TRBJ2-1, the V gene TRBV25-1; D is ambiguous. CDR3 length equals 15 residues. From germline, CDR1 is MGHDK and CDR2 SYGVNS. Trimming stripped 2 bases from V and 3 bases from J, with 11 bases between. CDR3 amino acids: CASSEHDGGYNEQFF. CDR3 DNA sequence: TGTGCCAGCAGTGAACATGACGGCGGCTACAATGAGCAGTTCTTC.

Here the CDR3 DNA reads TGTGCCAGCAGCCCACGGGGGGAAAATCAGCCCCAGCATTTT. It encodes CASSPRGENQPQHF. This chain uses TRBV9 with TRBJ1-5; tentatively, D is TRBD1 (5 bases). V dropped 4 bases and J dropped 4 bases, with 12 bases sitting between them. Germline V gene data show CDR1 as SGDLS and CDR2 as YYNGEE. The CDR3 length is 14 residues. The variable domain in full, completed from reference TRBV9 and TRBJ1-5, reads DSGVTQTPKHLITATGQRVTLRCSPRSGDLSVYWYQQSLDQGLQFLIQYYNGEERAKGNILERFSAQQFPDLHSELNLSSLELGDSALYFCASSPRGENQPQHFGDGTRLSIL.

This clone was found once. The CDR3 region is CASSELGGAFF. The CDR3 nucleotides are TGTGCCAGCAGCGAACTAGGGGGTGCTTTCTTT. The V call is TRBV5-4, the J call TRBJ1-1; TRBD1 is a possible D gene (6 bases). The germline gives CDR1 SGHNT, CDR2 YYREEE (reference sequence). V lost 4 bases, J lost 11 bases, and 12 bases lay in between. CDR3 size: 11 residues.

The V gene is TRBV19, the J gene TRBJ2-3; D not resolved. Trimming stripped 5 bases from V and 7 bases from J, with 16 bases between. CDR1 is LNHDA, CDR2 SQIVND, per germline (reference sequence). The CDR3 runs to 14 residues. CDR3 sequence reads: CASSRGGPPHTQYF. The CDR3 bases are TGTGCCAGTAGTCGCGGTGGCCCTCCTCATACGCAGTATTTT.